Shown below are 23 T cell receptor beta chains from a single sample sequenced in a study of CD8+ T cells in alopecia areata. Extracted RNA was reverse transcribed into cDNA, the sequencing template. TCRdb keeps only in-frame clones here, not all; method: immunoSEQ multiplex PCR. The sample includes around 120,000 clones, 55% to 70% of them seen just once. Sequencing was done on a sample of CD4+ T cells sorted from blood. These receptors were obtained from a human donor in good health.

The chain uses TRBV7-9 and TRBJ2-3; 10 positions agree with TRBD1. Germline lookup yields CDR1 SEHNR and CDR2 FQNEAQ (reference sequence). The V gene end was trimmed by 7 bases and the J gene end by 5 bases; junction bases not matched to a gene: 9. CDR3 length: 15 amino acids. The CDR3: CASTPRQGAGDTQYF. In nucleotides, the CDR3 is TGTGCCAGCACCCCAAGACAGGGGGCGGGAGATACGCAGTATTTT.

Only a few counts were recorded for this clone. This sequence joins TRBV18 and TRBJ2-7; 8 positions match TRBD1. V was clipped by 6 bases and J by 6 bases; unmatched bases: 10. The CDR3 runs to 14 residues. Germline V gene lookup returns CDR1 KGHSH and CDR2 LQKENI. Here the CDR3 reads CASSRPGQGAEQYF. The CDR3 nucleotides are TGTGCCAGCTCCCGGCCCGGACAGGGAGCCGAGCAGTACTTC.

The V and J genes are TRBV29-1 and TRBJ1-1, with a weak D call TRBD1 (6 bases). Looked up from germline, CDR1 is SQVTM and CDR2 is ANQGSEA. This CDR3 has 13 residues. The V gene lost 6 bases and the J gene lost 4 bases, with 15 bases spanning the gap. In DNA form, the CDR3 reads TGCAGCGTCTCCAGGGGCAGAAGCACTGAAGCTTTCTTT. Amino acids: CSVSRGRSTEAFF.

The V and J genes are TRBV30 and TRBJ2-3; 11 bases map to TRBD2. In germline, CDR1 is GTSNPN, CDR2 SVGIG (reference sequence). This CDR3 region has 15 residues. With V trimmed by 5 bases and J by 4 bases, 8 bases remained unmatched. CDR3: CAWDPGLAVADTQYF. CDR3 nucleotide sequence: TGTGCCTGGGACCCGGGACTAGCGGTTGCAGATACGCAGTATTTT.

The chain combines TRBV7-2 with TRBJ2-3, with unresolved D. There are 12 residues in the CDR3. V was clipped by 2 bases and J by 4 bases, with 4 bases between them. CDR1 is SGHTA and CDR2 is FQGNSA in the germline V gene. In DNA form, the CDR3 reads TGTGCCAGCAGCTTAAGTCCAGATACGCAGTATTTT. Translating gives CASSLSPDTQYF.

V is TRBV5-1 and J is TRBJ1-1, with D possibly matching TRBD1 (6 bases). Germline V CDR1 and CDR2: SGHRS, YFSETQ. Trimming pared 0 bases from V and 4 bases from J, leaving 16 bases between. The CDR3 is 16 amino acids. The CDR3 spells CASSLGEAGVGTEAFF. The DNA of the CDR3 is TGCGCCAGCAGCTTGGGTGAGGCAGGGGTTGGCACTGAAGCTTTCTTT.

There are a few counts of this clone. The CDR3 region has the DNA TGTGCCAGTACCTGGGGACAGGACGAAAAACTGTTTTTT. This codes for CASTWGQDEKLFF. V usage is TRBV19 and J usage is TRBJ1-4, with TRBD1 matching over 8 bases. J lost 8 bases, V lost 7 bases, and 6 bases had no gene match. Germline V gene sequence: CDR1 LNHDA, CDR2 SQIVND (reference sequence). The CDR3 totals 13 residues.

V gene TRBV29-1 combines with J gene TRBJ2-5; the D gene is possibly TRBD2 (5 bases). Per germline, CDR1 SQVTM and CDR2 ANQGSEA. Trimming pared 8 bases from V and 9 bases from J, leaving 13 bases between. This CDR3 contains 10 residues. Here the CDR3 reads CSPGNLAQYF. The CDR3 nucleotides are TGCAGCCCGGGGAATCTTGCCCAGTACTTC.

J is TRBJ1-6 and V is TRBV7-9, with no clear D. V shed 0 bases and J shed 10 bases, with 10 bases lying between them. The CDR3 sequence is 14 residues long. Germline CDR1 reads SEHNR; CDR2 reads FQNEAQ (reference sequence). In DNA, the CDR3 is TGTGCCAGCAGCTTAGCGGTGGATACGTCACCCCTCCACTTT. It codes for CASSLAVDTSPLHF.

This clone appeared a few times. The V call is TRBV29-1, the J call TRBJ1-2, with TRBD1 matching over 9 bases. The V segment lost 6 bases and the J segment 7 bases; nucleotides outside the gene matches: 9. Germline values: CDR1 SQVTM, CDR2 ANQGSEA. The CDR3 totals 13 residues. The CDR3 here is CSVSGTGFSGYTF. CDR3 nucleotides: TGCAGCGTGTCCGGGACAGGGTTCTCTGGCTACACCTTC.

This sequence joins TRBV4-2 and TRBJ2-5, with a tentative D call TRBD2 (5 bases). Per the germline V gene, CDR1 is LGHNA and CDR2 is YNFKEQ. The CDR3 is 15 residues long. The V end lost 0 bases, the J end lost 1 base, and 9 bases lay between the germline ends. DNA of the CDR3: TGTGCCAGCAGCCAAGATGAGGCGGGCCAAGAGACCCAGTACTTC. It codes for CASSQDEAGQETQYF.

The chain carries TRBV30 and TRBJ1-2; the D is unclear. V was pared by 4 bases and J by 8 bases, with 11 bases between. Germline V gene data show CDR1 as GTSNPN and CDR2 as SVGIG (reference sequence). CDR3 length equals 11 residues. CDR3 protein: CAWTIQRGYTF. The CDR3 DNA sequence: TGTGCCTGGACCATTCAAAGAGGCTACACCTTC.

This clone was observed a few times. The genes are TRBV7-9 and TRBJ2-3, with 7 bases aligning to TRBD1. CDR3 size: 14 residues. V lost 5 bases and J lost 5; bases outside the gene matches: 7. The germline CDR1 and CDR2 sequences are SEHNR and FQNEAQ (reference sequence). The CDR3 is CASSLGTDGDTQYF. The CDR3, as DNA: TGTGCCAGCAGCCTAGGGACAGACGGAGATACGCAGTATTTT.

The chain combines TRBV29-1 with TRBJ1-1; D not resolved. The CDR3 is 13 amino acids. Germline V gene lookup returns CDR1 SQVTM and CDR2 ANQGSEA. V was trimmed by 3 bases and J by 2 bases, leaving 10 bases between them. Here the CDR3 reads CSVDGPGNTEAFF. The DNA of the CDR3 is TGCAGCGTTGACGGGCCGGGCAACACTGAAGCTTTCTTT.

This clone was observed a handful of times. The chain has TRBV10-3 and TRBJ1-6; the D gene is possibly TRBD1 (6 bases). The CDR3 has 13 amino acids. The germline CDR1 and CDR2 sequences are ENHRY and SYGVKD. Trimming removed 1 base at V and 11 bases at J, with 9 bases between. CDR3: CAISELTGTPLHF. Written as DNA, the CDR3 is TGTGCCATCAGTGAGTTAACAGGGACACCCCTCCACTTT.

The J gene is TRBJ2-5, the V gene TRBV18; no clear D gene. CDR3 length: 14 residues. CDR1 is KGHSH and CDR2 is LQKENI in the germline V gene. V was shortened by 3 bases and J by 0 bases, with 8 bases between the two germline ends. CDR3 DNA sequence: TGTGCCAGCTCACCGTTCGCACACCAAGAGACCCAGTACTTC. Protein sequence: CASSPFAHQETQYF. The full variable domain, completed using reference TRBV18 and TRBJ2-5, is NAGVMQNPRHLVRRRGQEARLRCSPMKGHSHVYWYRQLPEEGLKFMVYLQKENIIDESGMPKERFSAEFPKEGPSILRIQQVVRGDSAAYFCASSPFAHQETQYFGPGTRLLVL.

The CDR3 loop is CASSPVTVNTEAFF. DNA of the CDR3: TGTGCCAGCTCACCAGTTACTGTTAACACTGAAGCTTTCTTT. The gene calls are TRBV18 and TRBJ1-1; no clear D. Trimming took off 2 bases at V and 2 bases at J, with 9 bases between the two ends. The CDR3 has 14 residues. Germline-derived CDR1 and CDR2 are KGHSH and LQKENI.

This clone occurred a few times. V gene TRBV5-4 combines with J gene TRBJ1-4; 10 bases line up with TRBD1. The V segment lost 4 bases and the J segment 8 bases; nucleotides outside the gene matches: 5. CDR3 length: 14 amino acids. Germline lookup yields CDR1 SGHNT and CDR2 YYREEE (reference sequence). The CDR3 is CASSTQTGGEKLFF. The DNA for the CDR3 is TGTGCCAGCAGCACTCAGACAGGGGGCGAAAAACTGTTTTTT.

This chain links TRBV15 with TRBJ2-3; 8 bases map to TRBD1. The V gene's germline CDR1 is LNHNV and CDR2 YYDKDF (reference sequence). The V segment lost 5 bases and the J segment 4 bases; nucleotides outside the gene matches: 5. The CDR3 consists of 14 residues. The CDR3: CATSRRQGSDTQYF. The CDR3 DNA is TGTGCCACCAGCCGCCGACAGGGGTCAGATACGCAGTATTTT.

This chain links TRBV2 with TRBJ1-5; D perhaps matches TRBD1 (6 bases). The CDR3 length is 15 residues. Germline CDR1 SNHLY, CDR2 FYNNEI. V was trimmed by 6 bases and J by 0 bases, leaving 12 bases between them. The CDR3 DNA reads as TGTGCCAGCAGCTACGGGACACTTAGCAATCAGCCCCAGCATTTT. Its translation is CASSYGTLSNQPQHF.

This clone has a single count. This rearrangement joins TRBV4-1 to TRBJ2-3, with a tentative D call TRBD1 (6 bases). The CDR3 loop spans 17 amino acids. Trimming cost V 1 base and J 0 bases, with 14 bases left between them. The germline CDR1 and CDR2 sequences are MGHRA and YSYEKL. CDR3 nucleotides: TGCGCCAGCAGCCAAGCCCCCCCCAGGGGTAGCACAGATACGCAGTATTTT. Translating gives CASSQAPPRGSTDTQYF.

This clone is a singleton in its sample. The CDR3 sequence: CASSARGTEAFF. CDR3 sequence (DNA): TGTGCCAGCAGTGCGAGGGGGACTGAAGCTTTCTTT. The rearrangement joins TRBV2 to TRBJ1-1; weak D call: TRBD1 (6 bases). V lost 4 bases and J 5 bases, leaving 8 bases between the germline ends. This CDR3 has 12 residues. Germline CDR1 reads SNHLY; CDR2 reads FYNNEI.

The gene calls are TRBV19 and TRBJ2-3, with 10 bases that match TRBD1. The CDR3 contains 16 residues. Germline V CDR1 and CDR2: LNHDA, SQIVND (reference sequence). J gave up 1 base and V 6 bases, and 7 bases lay outside the gene matches. Here the CDR3 reads CASSRRTGGGTDTQYF. The CDR3 coding sequence is TGTGCCAGTAGCAGAAGGACAGGGGGAGGCACAGATACGCAGTATTTT.